Below, 9 T cell receptor beta chains from the same sample are listed, as sequenced in a study of T cell repertoires in cytomegalovirus infection. These receptors lack a known antigen. MiXCR, applied by TCRdb to the reads, yields one record per CDR3 protein. This table holds hundreds of thousands of distinct CDR3 sequences, 30% to 40% found once. The input for sequencing was cultured PBMCs, taken from culture after CMV antigen stimulation. The receptors come from a human donor in good health (CMV status not recorded). Some clones in this sample may be carry-over from other donors' samples.

V and J are TRBV11-2 and TRBJ1-1; D is undetermined. CDR3 length: 13 amino acids. Germline assignment: CDR1 SGHAT and CDR2 FQNNGV. Trimming removed 7 bases at V and 1 base at J, with 10 bases between. CDR3 nucleotides: TGTGCCAGCACCCTGATCCCGAACACTGAAGCTTTCTTT. Translated: CASTLIPNTEAFF.

This clonotype was seen only a few times. This sequence joins TRBV20-1 and TRBJ1-3; the D is unclear. The V end lost 5 bases, the J end lost 4 bases, and 9 bases lay between the germline ends. The CDR3 contains 12 residues. Germline CDR1 and CDR2: DFQATT and SNEGSKA (reference sequence). The CDR3 region is CSAEALGNTIYF. Here the CDR3 DNA reads TGCAGTGCTGAGGCATTGGGAAACACCATATATTTT.

The chain recombines TRBV12-3 or TRBV12-4 with TRBJ1-5, with 8 bases identical to TRBD1. Trimming cost V 8 bases and J 3 bases; bases outside gene matches: 6. The CDR3 has 14 amino acids. DNA for the CDR3: TGTGCCAGCGGAAGACAGGGGCCCAATCAGCCCCAGCATTTT. Its protein product is CASGRQGPNQPQHF.

For this clonotype: A clone one base away is much larger, so this may be a read error. This chain connects TRBV7-9 to TRBJ2-7; D unclear. This CDR3 contains 11 residues. Germline CDR1 is SEHNR and CDR2 is FQNEAQ (reference sequence). Trimming took 6 bases from V and 12 from J, leaving 15 bases between them. The CDR3 coding sequence is TGTGCCAGCAGTGCCCTACGACGGCGGTACTTC. Its translation is CASSALRRRYF. Combining the CDR3 with reference TRBV7-9 and TRBJ2-7 gives the whole variable domain DTGVSQNPRHKITKRGQNVTFRCDPISEHNRLYWYRQTLGQGPEFLTYFQNEAQLEKSRLLSDRFSAERPKGSFSTLEIQRTEQGDSAMYLCASSALRRRYFGPGTRLTVT.

The chain uses TRBV18 and TRBJ1-1, with D unclear. Trimming removed 2 bases at V and 1 base at J, with 8 bases between. The CDR3 has 14 amino acids. From germline, CDR1 is KGHSH and CDR2 LQKENI. CDR3 DNA: TGTGCCAGCTCACCATGGGCAGGGAACACTGAAGCTTTCTTT. Its translation is CASSPWAGNTEAFF.

This clonotype appeared a few times. The chain employs TRBV6-9 and TRBJ2-7, with 7 bases identical to TRBD1. Germline assignment: CDR1 MNHGY and CDR2 SVAAGI. CDR3 size: 14 residues. J lost 2 bases, V lost 4 bases, and 5 bases had no gene match. CDR3 nucleotide sequence: TGTGCCAGCAGTTGCCGGGACAGCACCTACGAGCAGTACTTC. Residues: CASSCRDSTYEQYF.

This clonotype has just a few counts. The rearrangement links TRBV4-1 to TRBJ1-5; no firm D call. V was cut by 8 bases and J by 2 bases, with 10 bases left in between. The CDR3 spans 13 residues. Germline CDR1 and CDR2: MGHRA and YSYEKL. The CDR3, as DNA: TGCGCCAGCGCCCGAGAGGGCAATCAGCCCCAGCATTTT. Translating it yields CASAREGNQPQHF.

The J gene is TRBJ2-1, the V gene TRBV14; TRBD2 agrees at 9 bases. This CDR3 has 16 amino acids. V was pared by 0 bases and J by 8 bases, with 8 bases of the junction left unmatched. Looked up from germline, CDR1 is SGHDN and CDR2 is FVKESK. CDR3 sequence reads: CASSQDTAGGLHEQFF. CDR3 bases: TGTGCCAGCAGCCAAGATACGGCGGGAGGGCTTCATGAGCAGTTCTTC.

This chain connects TRBV20-1 to TRBJ2-3; 9 bases align to TRBD2. CDR3 length: 18 amino acids. In germline, CDR1 is DFQATT, CDR2 SNEGSKA (reference sequence). V lost 4 bases and J lost 5; bases outside the gene matches: 19. The CDR3 DNA sequence: TGCAGTGCTAACCACGGGGAGCGGGGGGCCAAGGCGGGAGATACGCAGTATTTT. Its translation: CSANHGERGAKAGDTQYF.